A single sample is the source of the 24 T cell receptor beta chains below, sequenced in a study of T cell responses to AZD1222 COVID-19 vaccine. Data came from immunoSEQ multiplex PCR; TCRdb stores just in-frame clones and leaves some out. The table lists about 81,000 clones, 90% of them singletons. The input for sequencing was peripheral blood, taken 28 days after the second AZD1222 dose. All receptors derive from an adult who received the AZD1222 COVID-19 vaccine.

The chain has TRBV3-1 (or the pseudogene TRBV3-2) and TRBJ1-2; 7 bases align to TRBD1. Germline V gene lookup returns CDR1 LGHDT and CDR2 YNNKEL (reference sequence). This CDR3 comprises 15 residues. V was clipped by 0 bases and J by 11 bases; unmatched bases: 12. The CDR3 loop is CASSQEWTGNQGYTF. DNA for the CDR3: TGTGCCAGCAGCCAAGAGTGGACAGGAAACCAGGGATACACCTTC.

The chain is built from TRBV7-9 and TRBJ2-7; D call uncertain. Germline V gene data show CDR1 as SEHNR and CDR2 as FQNEAQ (reference sequence). The CDR3 has 14 residues. The V and J ends lost 8 bases and 2 bases respectively, with 16 bases between them. The DNA of the CDR3 is TGTGCCAGCGGCCCGGCAGGCTTCACCTACGAGCAGTACTTC. It specifies CASGPAGFTYEQYF.

The rearrangement uses TRBV5-4 and TRBJ2-1; D is undetermined. Trimming shortened V by 0 bases and J by 2 bases, and 12 bases separated the two germline ends. This CDR3 contains 16 residues. CDR1 and CDR2 from the germline V gene are SGHNT and YYREEE (reference sequence). This CDR3 is CASSLGRPQPYNEQFF. The CDR3 DNA is TGTGCCAGCAGCTTGGGACGGCCTCAGCCCTACAATGAGCAGTTCTTC.

The chain combines TRBV19 with TRBJ1-1; the match to TRBD1 covers 7 bases. After removal of 3 bases from V and 5 bases from J, the junction contained 6 bases not matched to a gene. Germline CDR1 is LNHDA and CDR2 is SQIVND (reference sequence). The CDR3 has 14 amino acids. In DNA, the CDR3 is TGTGCCAGTAGTATTAGGGGGCAGGGGACTGAAGCTTTCTTT. Translation gives CASSIRGQGTEAFF.

V usage is TRBV2 and J usage is TRBJ1-6, with D unclear. The CDR3 totals 12 residues. The V end was cut by 0 bases, the J end by 14 bases, with 8 bases between. Germline-derived CDR1 and CDR2 are SNHLY and FYNNEI. The CDR3 reads CASSEASWALHF. The CDR3 DNA follows: TGTGCCAGCAGTGAAGCTTCGTGGGCCCTCCACTTT.

The rearrangement links TRBV9 to TRBJ2-3, with 8 bases identical to TRBD2. The germline V gene encodes CDR1 SGDLS and CDR2 YYNGEE. The junction had 7 bases not matched to a gene; V was cut back by 4 bases and J by 0 bases. This CDR3 contains 16 residues. CDR3 sequence: CASSSAGGASTDTQYF. The CDR3 DNA is TGTGCCAGCAGCTCGGCCGGGGGGGCTAGCACAGATACGCAGTATTTT.

The CDR3 DNA is TGTGCCAGCAGCATTGTGGCGGTTCCGAATCAGCCCCAGCATTTT. As protein: CASSIVAVPNQPQHF. This chain connects TRBV28 to TRBJ1-5; D uncertain. The germline V gene has CDR1 MDHEN and CDR2 SYDVKM. V lost 6 bases to trimming and J lost 4 bases, with 16 bases between them. The CDR3 is made up of 15 amino acids.

V usage is TRBV5-1 and J usage is TRBJ2-2, with TRBD1 as a possible D gene (5 bases). The germline V and J ends were trimmed by 7 bases and 4 bases, with 11 bases remaining between them. This CDR3 has 13 amino acids. Germline-derived CDR1 and CDR2 are SGHRS and YFSETQ. CDR3 coding DNA: TGCGCCAGCGCCACCCAGGGCACCGGGGAGCTGTTTTTT. The encoded protein is CASATQGTGELFF.

V is TRBV2 and J is TRBJ2-2; TRBD2 is a possible D gene (6 bases). V was clipped by 2 bases and J by 4 bases, with 14 bases between them. The CDR3 totals 16 residues. Germline V lookup: CDR1 SNHLY, CDR2 FYNNEI. CDR3 residues: CASSERSGGTTGELFF. In nucleotides, the CDR3 is TGTGCCAGCAGTGAAAGGTCGGGCGGGACCACCGGGGAGCTGTTTTTT.

The chain recombines TRBV30 with TRBJ1-1; D is uncertain. CDR3 size: 13 residues. Germline values: CDR1 GTSNPN, CDR2 SVGIG (reference sequence). V lost 5 bases, J lost 0 bases, and 10 bases lay in between. The CDR3 nucleotides read TGTGCCTGGGGGCAACGGATGAACACTGAAGCTTTCTTT. Protein: CAWGQRMNTEAFF.

The chain joins TRBV12-3 or TRBV12-4 to TRBJ2-7, with D perhaps TRBD1 or TRBD2 (5 bases each). The CDR3 is 12 residues long. Trimming removed 3 bases from V and 6 bases from J, with 9 bases in between. The CDR3 DNA sequence: TGTGCCAGCAGTTTGATTGGGGGCGAGCAGTACTTC. It translates to CASSLIGGEQYF.

The rearrangement links TRBV23-1 to TRBJ1-3; TRBD1 might be the D (5 bases). TRBV23-1 is labeled an ORF, and its function is uncertain. The V end was cut by 1 base, the J end by 9 bases, with 16 bases between. This CDR3 has 15 amino acids. The CDR3 DNA sequence: TGCGCCAGCAGTCAATTGGAGGGGTCTGGTCCCACCATATATTTT. Encoded protein: CASSQLEGSGPTIYF.

The rearrangement uses TRBV7-2 and TRBJ1-5; no firm D call. CDR1 and CDR2 (germline): SGHTA, FQGNSA. The CDR3 has 15 residues. V was clipped by 1 base and J by 2 bases, with 9 bases between them. The CDR3 DNA follows: TGTGCCAGCAGCTTAGGTGGGAAGGGCAATCAGCCCCAGCATTTT. Translating gives CASSLGGKGNQPQHF.

The rearrangement joins TRBV18 to TRBJ1-3; no clear D. The germline gives CDR1 KGHSH, CDR2 LQKENI. The CDR3 is 16 residues long. Trimming left V 3 bases short and J 4 bases short, with 16 bases between. The CDR3, as DNA: TGTGCCAGCTCACCGAGTAGAACACCGGGAGGAAACACCATATATTTT. This sequence encodes CASSPSRTPGGNTIYF.

V is TRBV5-6 and J is TRBJ2-2; 7 bases are a match to TRBD1. The CDR3 runs to 15 residues. Germline CDR1 SGHDT, CDR2 YYEEEE. Trimming cost V 2 bases and J 3 bases; bases outside gene matches: 4. The CDR3 reads CASSLTGADTGELFF. DNA for the CDR3: TGTGCCAGCAGCTTAACAGGGGCCGACACCGGGGAGCTGTTTTTT.

V and J are TRBV9 and TRBJ1-1; D gene ambiguous. The CDR3 contains 13 residues. Germline CDR1 reads SGDLS; CDR2 reads YYNGEE. V gave up 0 bases and J gave up 3 bases, with 6 bases separating them. The DNA for the CDR3 is TGTGCCAGCAGCGTAGGGACCCACACTGAAGCTTTCTTT. Translation: CASSVGTHTEAFF.

The chain recombines TRBV6-5 with TRBJ1-3, with TRBD1 matching over 7 bases. CDR3 length equals 15 residues. Unmatched junction bases numbered 8, after V lost 6 bases and J lost 3 bases. CDR1 is MNHEY, CDR2 SVGAGI, per germline. CDR3 DNA sequence: TGTGCCAGCAGCCGGGACAGCTCGGGTGGAAACACCATATATTTT. As protein: CASSRDSSGGNTIYF.

The DNA of the CDR3 is TGTGCCAGTAGTAAGGGCTTTGGGTTTCCCCGGGACAATCAGCCCCAGCATTTT. Protein: CASSKGFGFPRDNQPQHF. This chain joins TRBV19 and TRBJ1-5; the D is unclear. Germline CDR1 and CDR2: LNHDA and SQIVND (reference sequence). The V end was cut by 4 bases, the J end by 3 bases, with 22 bases between. The CDR3 runs 18 residues. Together with reference TRBV19 and TRBJ1-5, the CDR3 gives the full variable domain: DGGITQSPKYLFRKEGQNVTLSCEQNLNHDAMYWYRQDPGQGLRLIYYSQIVNDFQKGDIAEGYSVSREKKESFPLTVTSAQKNPTAFYLCASSKGFGFPRDNQPQHFGDGTRLSIL.

This clone came up once. V and J are TRBV9 and TRBJ2-3, with D uncertain. CDR3 length equals 16 residues. The germline V gene has CDR1 SGDLS and CDR2 YYNGEE. V dropped 3 bases and J dropped 0 bases, with 14 bases sitting between them. DNA for the CDR3: TGTGCCAGCAGCGCGAGGACCGTCGGCAGCACAGATACGCAGTATTTT. Amino acid sequence: CASSARTVGSTDTQYF.

This clone was counted a single time. The chain combines TRBV28 with TRBJ1-6; D is possibly TRBD1 (5 bases). Germline V gene lookup returns CDR1 MDHEN and CDR2 SYDVKM. V dropped 6 bases and J dropped 5 bases, with 11 bases sitting between them. CDR3 length: 14 amino acids. The CDR3: CASRPGPNNSPLHF. As DNA, the CDR3 is TGTGCCAGCAGACCGGGACCGAATAATTCACCCCTCCACTTT.

The table lists this clone with a count of one. This chain links TRBV10-3 with TRBJ1-1, with a weak D call TRBD1 (5 bases). The CDR3 extends over 14 amino acids. CDR1 and CDR2 (germline): ENHRY, SYGVKD. V lost 0 bases to trimming and J lost 1 base, with 6 bases between them. The CDR3 protein is CAISESGGNTEAFF. The CDR3 DNA follows: TGTGCCATCAGTGAGTCGGGGGGGAACACTGAAGCTTTCTTT.

In its sample, this clone was seen a few times. This rearrangement joins TRBV4-3 to TRBJ1-2; no clear D gene. Trimming cost V 8 bases and J 6 bases, with 19 bases left between them. This CDR3 is built from 14 residues. Germline V lookup: CDR1 LGHNA, CDR2 YSLEER. The DNA of the CDR3 is TGCGCCAGCCGACCTTCTGGAGCGCTACATGGCTACACCTTC. Translation gives CASRPSGALHGYTF.

The chain links TRBV24-1 to TRBJ1-4; D not resolved. The CDR3 consists of 14 residues. Looked up from germline, CDR1 is KGHDR and CDR2 is SFDVKD. V lost 9 bases and J lost 5, with 15 bases in between. DNA for the CDR3: TGTGCCACCCACCGGGTCCTAGGAAATGAAAAACTGTTTTTT. Residues: CATHRVLGNEKLFF.

This clone was counted once. The CDR3 spells CASSITLANYGYTF. DNA of the CDR3: TGTGCCAGTAGTATTACACTAGCTAACTATGGCTACACCTTC. The J gene is TRBJ1-2, the V gene TRBV19; D is unclear. CDR1 and CDR2 (germline): LNHDA, SQIVND (reference sequence). The CDR3 is 14 amino acids. The V end lost 3 bases, the J end lost 0 bases, and 8 bases lay between the germline ends.